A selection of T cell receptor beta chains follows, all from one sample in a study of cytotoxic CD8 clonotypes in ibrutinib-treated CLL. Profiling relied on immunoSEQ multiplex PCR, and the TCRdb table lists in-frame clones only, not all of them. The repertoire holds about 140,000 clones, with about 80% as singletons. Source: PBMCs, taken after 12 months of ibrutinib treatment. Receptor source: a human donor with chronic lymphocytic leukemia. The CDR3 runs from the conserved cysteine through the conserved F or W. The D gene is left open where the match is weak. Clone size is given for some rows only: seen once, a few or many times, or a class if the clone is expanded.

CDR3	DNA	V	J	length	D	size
CASSPDREAMKNYGYTF	TGTGCCAGCAGCCCAGACAGGGAGGCCATGAAAAACTATGGCTACACCTTC	TRBV7-9	TRBJ1-2	17	TRBD1	-
CASSSSGQGLAEAFF	TGTGCCAGCAGTTCCTCGGGACAGGGGCTCGCTGAAGCTTTCTTT	TRBV28	TRBJ1-1	15	TRBD1	-
CSARSGGTYNEQFF	TGCAGCGCCCGAAGCGGGGGAACCTACAATGAGCAGTTCTTC	TRBV29-1	TRBJ2-1	14	TRBD2	-
CASSRRGNQPQHF	TGTGCCAGTAGTAGGAGGGGCAATCAGCCCCAGCATTTT	TRBV19	TRBJ1-5	13	-	-
CASSPGCASGDSYLAGASYNEQFF	TGTGCCAGCAGTCCCGGCTGCGCGTCGGGGGACAGCTACCTAGCGGGAGCCTCCTACAATGAGCAGTTCTTC	TRBV6-7	TRBJ2-1	24	TRBD2	once
CASSPEGGNQPQHF	TGTGCCAGCTCACCGGAAGGTGGCAATCAGCCCCAGCATTTT	TRBV18	TRBJ1-5	14	-	once
CASSDQRVYQETQYF	TGTGCCAGCAGTGATCAGCGGGTCTACCAAGAGACCCAGTACTTC	TRBV2	TRBJ2-5	15	-	few
CASSLGQIETQYF	TGTGCCAGTAGTCTCGGACAGATAGAGACCCAGTACTTC	TRBV19	TRBJ2-5	13	-	-
CASSLGQVPHEKLFF	TGTGCCAGCAGCTTAGGGCAGGTGCCCCATGAAAAACTGTTTTTT	TRBV7-2	TRBJ1-4	15	-	-
CASRKTGVETQYF	TGTGCCAGCAGAAAGACAGGGGTGGAGACCCAGTACTTC	TRBV7-2	TRBJ2-5	13	TRBD1	-
CASSFPVGELFF	TGTGCCAGCAGCTTCCCTGTCGGGGAGCTGTTTTTT	TRBV5-8	TRBJ2-2	12	-	-
CASSLGFFHALNTEAFF	TGTGCCAGCAGCTTAGGGTTTTTCCATGCCTTGAACACTGAAGCTTTCTTT	TRBV7-9	TRBJ1-1	17	-	-
CATYRGTSGYEQYF	TGTGCCACTTACCGAGGGACTAGCGGCTACGAGCAGTACTTC	TRBV10-3	TRBJ2-7	14	TRBD2	-
CASSLGANTGELFF	TGTGCCAGCTCATTGGGTGCGAACACCGGGGAGCTGTTTTTT	TRBV18	TRBJ2-2	14	-	-
CATLRGRLTGELFF	TGTGCCACACTCAGGGGGCGCCTAACCGGGGAGCTGTTTTTT	TRBV6-6	TRBJ2-2	14	TRBD1	once
CASSRGGGNQPQHF	TGTGCCAGCAGCCGGGGGGGCGGCAATCAGCCCCAGCATTTT	TRBV7-2	TRBJ1-5	14	-	-
CASSLRADSYEQYF	TGTGCCAGCAGCTTAAGGGCGGACTCCTACGAGCAGTACTTC	TRBV11-2	TRBJ2-7	14	-	-
CASSFYSQNIQYF	TGTGCCAGCAGTTTTTATTCTCAAAACATTCAGTACTTC	TRBV28	TRBJ2-4	13	-	-
CASRLNQGRGNTEAFF	TGTGCCAGTAGATTAAACCAAGGACGGGGGAACACTGAAGCTTTCTTT	TRBV19	TRBJ1-1	16	-	-
CASKPDGSGNSPLHF	TGTGCCAGCAAGCCGGACGGGTCGGGGAATTCACCCCTCCACTTT	TRBV7-9	TRBJ1-6	15	-	-
CASSYLGGGQPQHF	TGTGCCAGTAGTTACTTGGGGGGCGGTCAGCCCCAGCATTTT	TRBV19	TRBJ1-5	14	-	-
CASSSGKRNQPQHF	TGTGCCAGCAGTTCTGGAAAGCGCAATCAGCCCCAGCATTTT	TRBV6-1	TRBJ1-5	14	-	-
CASSPRTDPRAGELFF	TGTGCCAGCTCACCCCGGACTGATCCCCGAGCCGGGGAGCTGTTTTTT	TRBV18	TRBJ2-2	16	-	-
CASSYSGQGRYEQYF	TGTGCCAGCAGCTATTCGGGACAGGGGCGTTACGAGCAGTACTTC	TRBV28	TRBJ2-7	15	TRBD1	-
CASKGQENEKLFF	TGCGCCAGCAAAGGACAGGAGAATGAAAAACTGTTTTTT	TRBV5-1	TRBJ1-4	13	TRBD1	-
CASSTGGTVDQPQHF	TGTGCCAGTAGTACGGGGGGAACAGTGGATCAGCCCCAGCATTTT	TRBV19	TRBJ1-5	15	-	-
CASSSGNNEQFF	TGTGCCAGCAGCTCCGGGAACAATGAGCAGTTCTTC	TRBV7-8	TRBJ2-1	12	-	-
CASSPGRSYNSPLHF	TGTGCCAGCAGCCCAGGGCGCTCCTATAATTCACCCCTCCACTTT	TRBV6-5	TRBJ1-6	15	-	-
CASSFFPTGGNTGELFF	TGCGCCAGCAGCTTTTTTCCGACAGGGGGAAACACCGGGGAGCTGTTTTTT	TRBV5-1	TRBJ2-2	17	TRBD1	-
CASSLSGGYGYTF	TGTGCCAGCAGCTTATCAGGGGGTTACGGCTACACCTTC	TRBV5-6	TRBJ1-2	13	TRBD1	few
CASSYNNNGANVLTF	TGTGCCAGCAGTTATAACAACAATGGGGCCAACGTCCTGACTTTC	TRBV6-5	TRBJ2-6	15	-	-
CASSDWAREINEQFF	TGTGCCAGCAGTGACTGGGCGCGGGAGATAAATGAGCAGTTCTTC	TRBV6-4	TRBJ2-1	15	TRBD2	-
CASPVLNYGYTF	TGTGCCAGCCCGGTCCTTAACTATGGCTACACCTTC	TRBV2	TRBJ1-2	12	-	-
CASSHHPLGLWNEQFF	TGTGCCAGCAGCCATCACCCCCTAGGGTTGTGGAATGAGCAGTTCTTC	TRBV11-2	TRBJ2-1	16	-	-
CASTLAGGGYSNQPQHF	TGTGCCAGCACCCTAGCGGGGGGCGGTTATAGCAATCAGCCCCAGCATTTT	TRBV7-8	TRBJ1-5	17	-	-
CASSPRTGRNYGYTF	TGTGCCAGCAGTCCACGGACAGGGAGGAACTATGGCTACACCTTC	TRBV27	TRBJ1-2	15	TRBD1	-
CASSFAGTGQETQYF	TGTGCCAGCAGCTTCGCCGGGACAGGGCAAGAGACCCAGTACTTC	TRBV7-3	TRBJ2-5	15	TRBD1	once
CASSEALMGKFPSYEQYF	TGTGCCAGCAGTGAAGCGCTAATGGGCAAATTCCCTTCCTACGAGCAGTACTTC	TRBV2	TRBJ2-7	18	-	-
CASSFQETQYF	TGTGCCAGCAGTTTTCAAGAGACCCAGTACTTC	TRBV27	TRBJ2-5	11	-	-
CASSPGSNQPQHF	TGTGCCAGCTCACCAGGGAGTAATCAGCCCCAGCATTTT	TRBV18	TRBJ1-5	13	-	-
CASSHRIGYEQYF	TGCGCCAGCAGCCACCGCATAGGGTACGAGCAGTACTTC	TRBV4-1	TRBJ2-7	13	-	-
CASSPIGLAGAQYF	TGTGCCAGCAGCCCAATCGGACTAGCGGGTGCTCAGTACTTC	TRBV28	TRBJ2-7	14	TRBD2	-
CASSERSSRGNSPLHF	TGTGCCAGCAGTGAACGGAGCAGCAGGGGGAATTCACCCCTCCACTTT	TRBV2	TRBJ1-6	16	TRBD1	-
CASSFSGVGYNEQFF	TGTGCCAGCAGCTTTTCCGGAGTAGGTTACAATGAGCAGTTCTTC	TRBV7-3	TRBJ2-1	15	-	-
CASSQGGTSGVAETQYF	TGCGCCAGCAGCCAAGGAGGGACTAGCGGAGTGGCAGAGACCCAGTACTTC	TRBV4-1	TRBJ2-5	17	TRBD2	-
CASSQKPGTGYNEQFF	TGTGCCAGCTCCCAGAAACCCGGGACAGGGTACAATGAGCAGTTCTTC	TRBV18	TRBJ2-1	16	TRBD1	-
CASSYSSGKGGDTQYF	TGTGCCAGCAGCTACTCTAGCGGGAAAGGTGGAGATACGCAGTATTTT	TRBV7-3	TRBJ2-3	16	TRBD2	-
CASSLESGGKETQYF	TGCGCCAGCAGCTTGGAGTCAGGGGGGAAAGAGACCCAGTACTTC	TRBV5-1	TRBJ2-5	15	-	-
CASTQIGTGTYGYTF	TGTGCCAGCACCCAGATAGGGACAGGGACCTATGGCTACACCTTC	TRBV9	TRBJ1-2	15	TRBD1	-
CATSIWGGKRETQYF	TGTGCCACCAGCATCTGGGGTGGGAAGAGGGAGACCCAGTACTTC	TRBV15	TRBJ2-5	15	-	-
CASSPTGTPSYEQYF	TGCGCCAGCAGCCCGACCGGGACACCCTCCTACGAGCAGTACTTC	TRBV5-1	TRBJ2-7	15	-	-
CATRGGGTEAFF	TGTGCCACGCGGGGGGGTGGCACTGAAGCTTTCTTT	TRBV10-3	TRBJ1-1	12	-	-
CASSYSSSGRRNEQYF	TGTGCCAGCAGTTACTCTTCTAGCGGGAGGAGAAACGAGCAGTACTTC	TRBV6-5	TRBJ2-7	16	TRBD2	-